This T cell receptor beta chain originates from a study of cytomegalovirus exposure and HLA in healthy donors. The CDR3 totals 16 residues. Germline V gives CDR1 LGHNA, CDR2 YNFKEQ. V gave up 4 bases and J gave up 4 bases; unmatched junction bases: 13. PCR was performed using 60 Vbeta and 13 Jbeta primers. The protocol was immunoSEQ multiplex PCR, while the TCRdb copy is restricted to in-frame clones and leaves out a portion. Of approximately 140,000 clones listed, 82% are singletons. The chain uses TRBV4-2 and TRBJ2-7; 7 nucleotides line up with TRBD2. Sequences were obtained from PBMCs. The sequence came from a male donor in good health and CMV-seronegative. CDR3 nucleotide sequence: TGTGCCAGCAGCCGGCCGCAGGCGGGAGTTCCGTACGAGCAGTACTTC. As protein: CASSRPQAGVPYEQYF.